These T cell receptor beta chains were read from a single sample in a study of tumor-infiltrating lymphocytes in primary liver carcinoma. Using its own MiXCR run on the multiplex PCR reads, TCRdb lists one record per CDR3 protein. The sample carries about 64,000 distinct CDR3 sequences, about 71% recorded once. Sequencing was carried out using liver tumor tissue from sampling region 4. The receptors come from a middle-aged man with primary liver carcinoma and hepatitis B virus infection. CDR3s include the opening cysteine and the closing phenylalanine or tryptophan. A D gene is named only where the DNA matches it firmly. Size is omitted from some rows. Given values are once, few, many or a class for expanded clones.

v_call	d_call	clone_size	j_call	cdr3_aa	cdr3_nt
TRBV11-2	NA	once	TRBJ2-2	CACSFAGSNTGELSF	TGTGCCTGCAGCTTTGCGGGATCGAACACCGGGGAGCTGTCTTTC
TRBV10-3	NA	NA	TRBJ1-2	CAISEARDSDYGYTF	TGTGCCATCAGTGAAGCTCGCGACAGTGACTATGGCTACACCTTC
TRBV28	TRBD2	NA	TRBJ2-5	CVNSLVPSGNQETQHF	TGTGTCAACAGTCTAGTCCCTAGCGGAAACCAAGAGACCCAGCACTTC
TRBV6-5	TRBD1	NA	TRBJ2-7	CASSSFTGGGEHYF	TGTGCCAGCAGTTCCTTCACAGGGGGCGGCGAGCATTACTTC
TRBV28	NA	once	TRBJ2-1	CVTGRGGLYNEQFF	TGTGTCACCGGTCGTGGGGGTTTATACAATGAGCAGTTCTTC
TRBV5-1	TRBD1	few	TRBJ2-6	CTSSSVGQGGGANVLTF	TGCACCAGCAGCTCGGTCGGACAGGGAGGTGGGGCCAACGTCCTGACTTTC
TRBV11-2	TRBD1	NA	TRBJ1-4	CASSLGQAGGSNEKQFF	TGTGCCAGCAGCTTAGGACAGGCAGGGGGCAGTAATGAAAAGCAGTTTTTT
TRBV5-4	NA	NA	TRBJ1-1	CASGSGQGTIEVFF	TGTGCCAGCGGATCCGGGCAGGGGACTATTGAAGTTTTCTTT
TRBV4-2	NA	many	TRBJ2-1	CASSLRHSDNEQFF	TGTGCCAGCAGCCTAAGGCACAGCGATAATGAGCAGTTCTTC
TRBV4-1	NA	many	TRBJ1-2	CASSQDYRDYGYTF	TGCGCCAGCAGCCAAGATTACAGAGACTATGGCTACACCTTC
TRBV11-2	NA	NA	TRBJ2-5	CASGLGPLMETQYF	TGTGCCAGCGGCTTAGGTCCTCTTATGGAGACCCAGTACTTC
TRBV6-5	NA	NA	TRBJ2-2	CASNSGPGELFF	TGTGCCAGCAATTCAGGCCCCGGGGAGCTGTTTTTT
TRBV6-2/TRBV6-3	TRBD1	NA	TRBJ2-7	CASSGTGDDDQYF	TGTGCCAGCAGCGGGACAGGGGATGACGATCAATACTTC
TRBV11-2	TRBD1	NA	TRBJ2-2	CARSFAGSNTGGLFF	TGTGCCAGGAGCTTTGCGGGATCGAACACAGGGGGGCTGTTTTTT
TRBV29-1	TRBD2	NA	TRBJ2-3	CSAPTAGFQGLSATQYF	TGCAGCGCCCCGACAGCGGGATTCCAAGGGTTGTCGGCTACGCAGTATTTT
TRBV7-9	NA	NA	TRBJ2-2	CASNLKLTGELFF	TGTGCCAGCAACTTAAAGTTGACCGGGGAGCTGTTTTTT
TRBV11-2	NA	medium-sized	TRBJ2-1	CASSLWQGVNEQFF	TGTGCCAGCAGCTTATGGCAGGGAGTCAATGAGCAGTTCTTC
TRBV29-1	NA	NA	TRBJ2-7	CSALYQGHHEQYF	TGCAGCGCCCTTTATCAGGGTCACCACGAGCAGTACTTC
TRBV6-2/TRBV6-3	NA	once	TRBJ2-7	CASRAIHEQYF	TGTGCCAGCAGGGCTATCCACGAACAGTACTTC
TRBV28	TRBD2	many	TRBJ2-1	CASSLLAGNYEQFF	TGTGCCAGCAGTTTGTTAGCGGGTAACTATGAGCAGTTCTTC
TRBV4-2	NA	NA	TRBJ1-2	CASGQGMGRDGGYTF	TGTGCCAGCGGCCAAGGTATGGGCAGGGATGGTGGCTACACCTTC
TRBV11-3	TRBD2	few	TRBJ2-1	CASSTGTSGLYDEQFF	TGTGCCAGCAGCACCGGGACTAGCGGGCTATACGATGAGCAGTTCTTC
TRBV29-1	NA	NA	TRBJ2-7	CSLIGTSYEQYF	TGCAGCTTAATCGGGACATCCTACGAGCAGTACTTC
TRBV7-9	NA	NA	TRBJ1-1	CASSLARAENTEAFF	TGTGCCAGCAGCTTAGCGCGGGCCGAGAACACTGAAGCTTTCTTT
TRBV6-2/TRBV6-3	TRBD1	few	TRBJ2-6	CASSLGQGTGTNVLTF	TGTGCCAGCAGCCTGGGACAGGGTACTGGGACCAACGTCCTGACTTTC
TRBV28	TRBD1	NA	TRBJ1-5	CASNSGTGYYSNHPQHF	TGTGCCAGCAATTCCGGGACAGGATACTATAGCAATCACCCCCAGCATTTT
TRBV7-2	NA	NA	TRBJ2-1	CTSSLARGLYNEQFF	TGTACCAGCAGCTTGGCGCGCGGGCTGTACAATGAGCAGTTCTTC
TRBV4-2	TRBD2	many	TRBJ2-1	CASSHESSGNYNEQFF	TGTGCCAGCAGCCACGAGAGCAGCGGGAACTACAATGAGCAGTTCTTC
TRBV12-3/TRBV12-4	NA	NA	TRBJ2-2	CASNTRTGELFF	TGTGCCAGCAATACGCGGACCGGGGAGCTGTTTTTT
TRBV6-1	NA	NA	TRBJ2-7	CASSHTTTGGIKQYF	TGTGCCAGCAGTCATACAACGACGGGGGGCATTAAGCAGTACTTC
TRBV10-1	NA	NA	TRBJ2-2	CASSEQAGTPAGELFF	TGCGCCAGCAGTGAGCAGGCAGGGACGCCGGCCGGGGAGCTGTTTTTT
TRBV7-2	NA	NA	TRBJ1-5	CASSLVQGTNQPQHF	TGTGCCAGCAGCTTAGTCCAGGGTACCAATCAGCCCCAGCATTTT
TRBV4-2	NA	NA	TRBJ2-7	CASNQEAGSYEQYF	TGTGCCAGCAACCAAGAAGCAGGATCCTACGAGCAGTACTTC
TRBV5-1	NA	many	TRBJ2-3	CASSLAHVGGLKTSTDTQYF	TGCGCCAGCAGCTTGGCGCACGTTGGCGGCCTAAAGACTAGCACAGATACGCAGTATTTT
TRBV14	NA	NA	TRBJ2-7	CASSQGRAYEQYF	TGTGCCAGCAGCCAAGGGCGGGCCTACGAGCAGTACTTC
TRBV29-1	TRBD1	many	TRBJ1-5	CSVATGSKSQPQHF	TGCAGCGTAGCGACAGGGAGTAAAAGTCAGCCCCAGCATTTT
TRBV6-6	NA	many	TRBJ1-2	CASSRGMGTQYGYTF	TGTGCCAGCAGTCGTGGAATGGGCACTCAGTATGGCTACACCTTC
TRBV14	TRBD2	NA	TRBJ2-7	CASSLTGLADYEQYF	TGTGCCAGCAGCCTTACGGGACTAGCGGATTACGAGCAGTACTTC
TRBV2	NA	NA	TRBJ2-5	CASSRDFTQETQYF	TGTGCCAGCAGCCGGGACTTTACGCAAGAGACCCAGTACTTC
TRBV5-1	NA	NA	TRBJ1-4	CASSLDGRPHEKLFF	TGCGCCAGCAGCTTGGATGGCCGACCGCATGAAAAACTGTTTTTT
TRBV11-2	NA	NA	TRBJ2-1	CASSRAIHRAISYNEQFF	TGTGCCAGCAGCCGTGCCATTCACAGGGCGATCTCCTACAATGAGCAGTTCTTC
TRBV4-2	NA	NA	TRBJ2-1	CASNQELETNEQFF	TGTGCCAGCAATCAAGAACTAGAAACGAATGAGCAATTCTTC
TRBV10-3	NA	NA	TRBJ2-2	CAISGSAWETGELFF	TGTGCCATCAGTGGGTCGGCCTGGGAAACCGGGGAGCTATTTTTT
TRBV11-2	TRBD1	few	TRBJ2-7	CASSHGTGRTYGQYF	TGTGCCAGTAGCCATGGGACAGGGAGAACCTACGGGCAGTACTTC
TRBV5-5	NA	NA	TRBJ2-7	CPSSLEQRLTRPYEQYF	TGTCCCAGCAGCTTGGAGCAACGCCTGACACGGCCCTACGAGCAGTACTTC
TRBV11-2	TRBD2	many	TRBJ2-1	CASSLDIGLAMGEQFF	TGTGCCAGCAGCTTGGATATCGGACTAGCCATGGGTGAGCAGTTCTTC